The clone carrying this TCR beta chain was observed a few times. The V and J ends lost 0 bases and 3 bases respectively, with 14 bases between them. Looked up from germline, CDR1 is MNHEY and CDR2 is SVGAGI. This CDR3 region has 16 residues. This sample was taken from a study of blood T cell repertoires in COVID-19. Study in general: Sites in the United States, Italy and Spain provided acute and convalescent COVID-19 samples. From T cells, B-cell-depleted T cells, or PBMCs came the material, which was cDNA or gDNA.

The table came from immunoSEQ multiplex PCR; TCRdb's copy has only in-frame clones and leaves some out. Of approximately 120,000 clones listed, approximately 80% were seen once; the top ten hold about 40%. Sequenced: peripheral blood. This sequence was found in a man between 35 and 55 years old with active or convalescent COVID-19. V is TRBV6-5 and J is TRBJ1-2, with a tentative D call TRBD1 (6 bases). This CDR3 is CASSYSAGAIDYGYTF. In DNA, the CDR3 is TGTGCCAGCAGTTACTCGGCGGGGGCGATCGACTATGGCTACACCTTC.